This T cell receptor (beta chain) was recorded in a study of T cells after yellow fever vaccination. Study background: Fractions low in cell number were prepared with SMART-Seq v4 Ultra Low Input.

Study results and caveats: There was a small share of clonotypes that showed up in both the CD4 and CD8 compartments.

TCRdb independently ran MiXCR on the 5' RACE reads; one entry per CDR3 protein. The table shows 400,000 to 650,000 distinct CDR3 sequences, with about a fifth occurring only once. This clonotype was counted only a few times. The antigen is not known. Germline values: CDR1 SGHTA, CDR2 FQGNSA. The V and J ends lost 5 bases and 4 bases, in that order; junction bases with no gene match: 13. The CDR3 consists of 16 residues. The source of this sequence is a man aged 18 to 29 who received the YFV17D yellow fever vaccine. The chain recombines TRBV7-2 with TRBJ1-2; 7 bases map to TRBD1. The source was PBMCs, collected more than 20 days after the first yellow fever vaccination. The CDR3 coding sequence is TGTGCCAGCAGCCCCCCGGGCACAGGGGTTCTCTATGGCTACACCTTC. This gives the protein CASSPPGTGVLYGYTF.